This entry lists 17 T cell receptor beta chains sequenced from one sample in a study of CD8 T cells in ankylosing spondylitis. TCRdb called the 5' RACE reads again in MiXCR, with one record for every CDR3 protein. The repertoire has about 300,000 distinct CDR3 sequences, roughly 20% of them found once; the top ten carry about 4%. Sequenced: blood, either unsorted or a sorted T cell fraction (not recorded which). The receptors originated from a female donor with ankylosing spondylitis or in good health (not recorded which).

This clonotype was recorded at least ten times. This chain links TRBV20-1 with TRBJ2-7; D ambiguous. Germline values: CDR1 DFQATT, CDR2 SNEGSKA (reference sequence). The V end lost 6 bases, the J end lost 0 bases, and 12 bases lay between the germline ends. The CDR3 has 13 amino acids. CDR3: CSAVPEDSYEQYF. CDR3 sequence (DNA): TGCAGTGCCGTACCCGAGGACTCCTACGAGCAGTACTTC.

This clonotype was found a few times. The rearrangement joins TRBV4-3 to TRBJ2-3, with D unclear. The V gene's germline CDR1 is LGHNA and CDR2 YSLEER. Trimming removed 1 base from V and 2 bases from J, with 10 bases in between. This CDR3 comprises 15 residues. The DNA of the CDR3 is TGCGCCAGCAGCCAAGCCACCCTAGTCACAGATACGCAGTATTTT. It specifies CASSQATLVTDTQYF.

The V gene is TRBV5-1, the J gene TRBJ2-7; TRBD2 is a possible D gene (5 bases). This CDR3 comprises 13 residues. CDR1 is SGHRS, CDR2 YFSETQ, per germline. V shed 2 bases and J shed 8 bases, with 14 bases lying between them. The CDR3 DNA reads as TGCGCCAGCAGCTTCCCCCTCGAGGGTCAGCAGTACTTC. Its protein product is CASSFPLEGQQYF.

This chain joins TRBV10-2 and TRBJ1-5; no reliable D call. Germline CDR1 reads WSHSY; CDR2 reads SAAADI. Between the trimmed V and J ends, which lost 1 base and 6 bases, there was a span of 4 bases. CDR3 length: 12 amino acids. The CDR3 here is CASSEFSQPQHF. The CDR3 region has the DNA TGCGCCAGCAGTGAGTTCAGTCAGCCCCAGCATTTT.

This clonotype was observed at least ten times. The CDR3, as DNA: TGTGCCAGCAGTTACTCTGGGGGCGAGCAGTACTTC. It is translated as CASSYSGGEQYF. This rearrangement joins TRBV6-5 to TRBJ2-7, with D perhaps TRBD1 or TRBD2 (5 bases each). From germline, CDR1 is MNHEY and CDR2 SVGAGI. This CDR3 contains 12 residues. Trimming shortened V by 0 bases and J by 6 bases, and 6 bases separated the two germline ends.

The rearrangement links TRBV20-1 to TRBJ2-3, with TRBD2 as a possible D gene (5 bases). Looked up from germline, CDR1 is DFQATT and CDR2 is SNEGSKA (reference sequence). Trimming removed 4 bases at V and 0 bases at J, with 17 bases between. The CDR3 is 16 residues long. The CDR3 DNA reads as TGCAGTGCTACGCCAACTAGTTACTTTAGCACAGATACGCAGTATTTT. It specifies CSATPTSYFSTDTQYF.

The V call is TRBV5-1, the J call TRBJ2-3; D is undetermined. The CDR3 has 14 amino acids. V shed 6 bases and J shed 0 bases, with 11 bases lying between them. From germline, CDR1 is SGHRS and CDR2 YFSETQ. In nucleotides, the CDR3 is TGCGCCAGCACCCAAACCCCTAGCACAGATACGCAGTATTTT. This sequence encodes CASTQTPSTDTQYF.

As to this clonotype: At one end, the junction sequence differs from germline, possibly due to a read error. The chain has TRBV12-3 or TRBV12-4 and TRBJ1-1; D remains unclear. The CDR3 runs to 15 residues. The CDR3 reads CAGSSHDTVNTEAFF. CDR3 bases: TGTGCCGGCAGTTCCCACGATACGGTGAACACTGAAGCTTTCTTT.

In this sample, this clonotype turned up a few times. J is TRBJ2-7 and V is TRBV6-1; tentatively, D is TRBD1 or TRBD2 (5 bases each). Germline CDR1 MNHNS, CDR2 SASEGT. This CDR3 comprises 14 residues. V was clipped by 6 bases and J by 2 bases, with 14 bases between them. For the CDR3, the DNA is TGTGCCAGCAGCGTCCGGGACCCTCCCTACGAGCAGTACTTC. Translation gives CASSVRDPPYEQYF.

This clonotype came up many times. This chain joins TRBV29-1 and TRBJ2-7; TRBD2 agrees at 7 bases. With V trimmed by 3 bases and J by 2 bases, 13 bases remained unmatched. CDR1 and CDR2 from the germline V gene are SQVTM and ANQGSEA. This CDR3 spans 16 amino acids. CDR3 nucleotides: TGCAGCGTTGATCCCGGGTACAGCGGGAAGGCCTACGAGCAGTACTTC. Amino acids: CSVDPGYSGKAYEQYF.

The CDR3 protein is CASSLDGLLAFF. DNA for the CDR3: TGTGCCAGCAGCCTTGACGGGTTATTAGCTTTCTTT. The chain employs TRBV4-2 and TRBJ1-1; no clear D gene. This CDR3 has 12 amino acids. Germline V gene data show CDR1 as LGHNA and CDR2 as YNFKEQ. V lost 4 bases to trimming and J lost 10 bases, with 13 bases between them.

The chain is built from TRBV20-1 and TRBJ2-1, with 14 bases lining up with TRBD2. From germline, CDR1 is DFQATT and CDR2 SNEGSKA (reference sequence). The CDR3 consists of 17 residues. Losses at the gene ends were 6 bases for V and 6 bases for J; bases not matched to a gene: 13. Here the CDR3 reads CSANPGLAGDSGNEQFF. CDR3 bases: TGCAGTGCAAACCCGGGACTAGCGGGAGACAGTGGCAATGAGCAGTTCTTC.

In DNA, the CDR3 is TGTGCCAGCGGTAGACGGAAGAGCTCCTACGAGCAGTACTTC. Its translation: CASGRRKSSYEQYF. The genes are TRBV2 and TRBJ2-7, with D unresolved. The CDR3 consists of 14 residues. Trimming took off 8 bases at V and 0 bases at J, with 14 bases between the two ends. Germline CDR1 and CDR2: SNHLY and FYNNEI.

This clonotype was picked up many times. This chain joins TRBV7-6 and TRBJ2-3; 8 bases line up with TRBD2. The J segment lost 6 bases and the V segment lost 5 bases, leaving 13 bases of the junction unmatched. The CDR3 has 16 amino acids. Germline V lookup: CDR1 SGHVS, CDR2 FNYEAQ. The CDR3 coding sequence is TGTGCCAGCAGCCTGAGGACTAGCATTGATTGGGATACGCAGTATTTT. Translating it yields CASSLRTSIDWDTQYF.

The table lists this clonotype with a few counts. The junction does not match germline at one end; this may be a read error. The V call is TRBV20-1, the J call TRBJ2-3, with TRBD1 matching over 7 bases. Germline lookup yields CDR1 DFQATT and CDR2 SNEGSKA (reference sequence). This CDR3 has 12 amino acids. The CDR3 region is CSASDGTATQYF. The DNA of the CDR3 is TGCAGTGCTAGTGACGGGACAGCTACGCAGTATTTT.

CDR3 residues: CASSQDIRSNSQPQHF. The CDR3 bases are TGCGCCAGCAGCCAAGATATCAGATCGAACAGTCAGCCCCAGCATTTT. This rearrangement joins TRBV4-3 to TRBJ1-5; no firm D call. This CDR3 is 16 amino acids long. CDR1 is LGHNA and CDR2 is YSLEER in the germline V gene. Trimming removed 0 bases at V and 6 bases at J, with 15 bases between.

The CDR3 DNA is TGTGCCAGCAGCCCGTTGACTAGCGGGACCTCCAAAGGGGAGACCCAGTACTTC. Its protein is CASSPLTSGTSKGETQYF. V is TRBV4-2 and J is TRBJ2-5; TRBD2 matches 11 bases. There are 18 residues in the CDR3. In germline, CDR1 is LGHNA, CDR2 YNFKEQ. V lost 4 bases and J lost 5; bases outside the gene matches: 15.